A single sample is the source of the 31 T cell receptor beta chains below, sequenced in a study of blood T cells in healthy people across ages. Alongside a J-beta primer mix, a sample-barcoded 5' primer served in a second PCR lasting roughly 7 to 11 cycles. TCRdb used MiXCR to reprocess the 5' RACE reads, holding one entry per CDR3 protein. This table has hundreds of thousands of distinct CDR3 sequences, approximately 25% appearing once. These records were also assigned to another study, of T cells of mothers and their children.

The sequencing sample was made of blood. The receptors derive from a boy aged 5 to 17 in good health.

This clonotype was seen only a few times. CDR3 loop: CASSYSRGTGANVLTF. CDR3 DNA sequence: TGTGCCAGCAGTTACTCAAGGGGGACCGGGGCCAACGTCCTGACTTTC. The V and J genes are TRBV6-2 or TRBV6-3 and TRBJ2-6; possible D gene TRBD1, 6 bases. V lost 0 bases and J lost 4, with 10 bases in between. Germline V gives CDR1 MNHEY, CDR2 SVGEGT. This CDR3 is built from 16 residues.

This clonotype was found many times. This chain links TRBV6-4 with TRBJ2-1; 9 bases are a match to TRBD2. This CDR3 is 15 amino acids long. The germline V gene has CDR1 MRHNA and CDR2 SNTAGT. V lost 0 bases, J lost 3 bases, and 0 bases stayed unmatched. CDR3 coding DNA: TGTGCCAGCAGTGACTCACTAGCGGGCTACAATGAGCAGTTCTTC. Translation: CASSDSLAGYNEQFF.

V gene TRBV7-9 combines with J gene TRBJ2-6; D not certain. Trimming removed 5 bases from V and 2 bases from J, with 10 bases in between. Germline V gene data show CDR1 as SEHNR and CDR2 as FQNEAQ (reference sequence). CDR3 length equals 15 residues. The CDR3 DNA sequence: TGTGCCAGCAGCGAAAGTTCTGCTGGGGCCAACGTCCTGACTTTC. Amino acid sequence: CASSESSAGANVLTF.

The chain employs TRBV20-1 and TRBJ1-2; no clear D gene. V gave up 6 bases and J gave up 8 bases, with 19 bases separating them. The germline V gene encodes CDR1 DFQATT and CDR2 SNEGSKA (reference sequence). CDR3 length: 13 amino acids. Written as DNA, the CDR3 is TGCAGTGCAGTTTCAGACGCTATTCTCGGCTACACCTTC. This codes for CSAVSDAILGYTF.

This clonotype was seen a handful of times. V is TRBV5-5 and J is TRBJ2-1; either TRBD1 or TRBD2 may supply D (5 bases each). The V gene's germline CDR1 is SGHKS and CDR2 YYEKEE (reference sequence). The CDR3 covers 15 residues. The V end was cut by 4 bases, the J end by 2 bases, with 13 bases between. The CDR3 sequence: CASSPTGATYNEQFF. The CDR3, as DNA: TGTGCCAGCAGCCCAACCGGGGCAACCTACAATGAGCAGTTCTTC.

Only a few counts were recorded for this clonotype. V usage is TRBV10-2 and J usage is TRBJ1-4; D unresolved. V gave up 8 bases and J gave up 7 bases, with 5 bases separating them. Germline loops: CDR1 WSHSY, CDR2 SAAADI. This CDR3 comprises 10 residues. The CDR3: CASAGEKLFF. DNA of the CDR3: TGCGCCAGCGCGGGTGAAAAACTGTTTTTT.

This clonotype was observed a handful of times. This chain connects TRBV5-1 to TRBJ2-7, with D possibly matching TRBD2 (5 bases). V was shortened by 4 bases and J by 3 bases, with 17 bases between the two germline ends. Germline CDR1 reads SGHRS; CDR2 reads YFSETQ. This CDR3 has 15 residues. CDR3 DNA sequence: TGCGCCAGCAGCGCCGGGGTCTCCCCGGTCTACGAGCAGTACTTC. Translating gives CASSAGVSPVYEQYF.

The chain recombines TRBV7-2 with TRBJ2-1; unclear D gene. Trimming cost V 1 base and J 3 bases, with 7 bases left between them. The CDR3 has 14 amino acids. CDR1 is SGHTA, CDR2 FQGNSA, per germline. CDR3 in DNA: TGTGCCAGCAGCTTAGTGGTGGTCTACAATGAGCAGTTCTTC. It yields the protein CASSLVVVYNEQFF.

Only a few counts were recorded for this clonotype. V gene TRBV9 combines with J gene TRBJ1-2; tentatively, D is TRBD1 (5 bases). Trimming took 2 bases from V and 8 from J, leaving 19 bases between them. Germline V gene sequence: CDR1 SGDLS, CDR2 YYNGEE. The CDR3 is 15 residues long. CDR3 region: CASSVAEGSTRGYTF. The CDR3 DNA sequence: TGTGCCAGCAGCGTGGCGGAGGGGAGCACCCGAGGCTACACCTTC.

This clonotype was found a few times. The gene calls are TRBV20-1 and TRBJ2-7; TRBD1 might be the D (5 bases). The V gene lost 0 bases and the J gene lost 0 bases, with 9 bases spanning the gap. The germline gives CDR1 DFQATT, CDR2 SNEGSKA (reference sequence). The CDR3 runs to 14 residues. The CDR3 coding sequence is TGCAGTGCTAGAGATTTCAGGGACTCCTACGAGCAGTACTTC. It yields the protein CSARDFRDSYEQYF.

V is TRBV7-2 and J is TRBJ2-5, with D perhaps TRBD2 (5 bases). The CDR3 is 16 residues long. Looked up from germline, CDR1 is SGHTA and CDR2 is FQGNSA. V lost 2 bases, J lost 5 bases, and 18 bases lay in between. The CDR3 loop is CASSLSEDVTSETQYF. The CDR3 region has the DNA TGTGCCAGCAGCTTATCGGAGGACGTGACTTCGGAGACCCAGTACTTC.

This clonotype was seen more than once but under ten times. The V call is TRBV7-8, the J call TRBJ2-3; TRBD2 matches at 14 bases. With 5 bases clipped from V and 3 bases from J, the junction kept 10 bases outside the gene matches. CDR1 and CDR2 from the germline V gene are SGHVS and FQNEAQ. CDR3 length equals 18 residues. The CDR3 protein is CASSPLGTSGSSTDTQYF. The CDR3, as DNA: TGTGCCAGCAGCCCCCTGGGGACTAGCGGGAGTTCGACAGATACGCAGTATTTT.

There are many counts of this clonotype. This chain uses TRBV7-9 with TRBJ2-7; 9 nucleotides agree with TRBD1. The CDR3 loop spans 14 amino acids. Germline loops: CDR1 SEHNR, CDR2 FQNEAQ (reference sequence). With 5 bases clipped from V and 3 bases from J, the junction kept 5 bases outside the gene matches. DNA of the CDR3: TGTGCCAGCAGCCTCGAGACAGGGGGCTACGAGCAGTACTTC. It translates to CASSLETGGYEQYF. Variable domain in full (rest from reference TRBV7-9 and TRBJ2-7): DTGVSQNPRHKITKRGQNVTFRCDPISEHNRLYWYRQTLGQGPEFLTYFQNEAQLEKSRLLSDRFSAERPKGSFSTLEIQRTEQGDSAMYLCASSLETGGYEQYFGPGTRLTVT.

This clonotype was counted between two and nine times. The V call is TRBV29-1, the J call TRBJ2-5, with D tentatively TRBD2 (5 bases). The end of the DNA aligns better with TRBJ2-7, so the J call may be wrong. CDR1 and CDR2 from the germline V gene are SQVTM and ANQGSEA. CDR3 length equals 10 residues. The DNA for the CDR3 is TGCAGCGCCGAACGGGGCGAGCAGTACTTC. Translated: CSAERGEQYF.

V and J are TRBV20-1 and TRBJ2-5, with TRBD1 identical over 7 bases. Germline values: CDR1 DFQATT, CDR2 SNEGSKA (reference sequence). V was clipped by 4 bases and J by 1 base; unmatched bases: 6. The CDR3 is made up of 14 amino acids. The CDR3 region has the DNA TGCAGTGCTACAGGGACAGCTGTCCAAGAGACCCAGTACTTC. Its protein is CSATGTAVQETQYF.

Concerning this clonotype itself: One end of the junction fails to match germline, which may point to a read error. The chain joins TRBV2 to TRBJ2-1; D gene ambiguous. Judging by the DNA end, TRBJ2-5 fits better; the J call may be wrong. The CDR3 sequence is 10 residues long. Germline loops: CDR1 SNHLY, CDR2 FYNNEI. The CDR3 nucleotides are TGTGCCAGCAGCGAAGGTTTCCAGTACTTC. Protein product: CASSEGFQYF.

The chain recombines TRBV10-2 with TRBJ2-1; D tentatively reads TRBD1 or TRBD2 (6 bases each). The CDR3 covers 15 residues. The V gene's germline CDR1 is WSHSY and CDR2 SAAADI. Trimming removed 8 bases at V and 0 bases at J, with 14 bases between. CDR3 DNA: TGCGCCAGCGCCACCGGGGGCGTCTCCTACAATGAGCAGTTCTTC. Its protein product is CASATGGVSYNEQFF.

CDR3 residues: CASSMGLEKETQYF. CDR3 coding DNA: TGTGCCAGCAGCATGGGACTGGAGAAAGAGACCCAGTACTTC. The chain joins TRBV7-8 to TRBJ2-5, with D tentatively TRBD2 (6 bases). Germline assignment: CDR1 SGHVS and CDR2 FQNEAQ. V shed 5 bases and J shed 3 bases, with 13 bases lying between them. The CDR3 is 14 residues long. Based on the CDR3 plus reference TRBV7-8 and TRBJ2-5, the full variable domain is GAGVSQSPRYKVAKRGQDVALRCDPISGHVSLFWYQQALGQGPEFLTYFQNEAQLDKSGLPSDRFFAERPEGSVSTLKIQRTQQEDSAVYLCASSMGLEKETQYFGPGTRLLVL.

This clonotype turned up a few times. The chain is built from TRBV12-3 or TRBV12-4 and TRBJ1-1; no reliable D call. This CDR3 is 13 amino acids long. Trimming shortened V by 6 bases and J by 6 bases, and 14 bases separated the two germline ends. The CDR3 is CASRRAESSEAFF. CDR3 in DNA: TGTGCCAGCAGAAGGGCCGAGAGCTCTGAAGCTTTCTTT.

This clonotype was seen many times. CDR3 sequence (DNA): TGTGCCAGCAGCTTGGGGACAGGGGGCGCCTGGGAGACCCAGTACTTC. Protein product: CASSLGTGGAWETQYF. The rearrangement links TRBV7-9 to TRBJ2-5; 12 bases fit TRBD1. Germline CDR1 SEHNR, CDR2 FQNEAQ (reference sequence). Unmatched junction bases numbered 7, after V lost 3 bases and J lost 5 bases. The CDR3 extends over 16 amino acids.

V is TRBV6-5 and J is TRBJ1-5; D possibly corresponds to TRBD1 (5 bases). In germline, CDR1 is MNHEY, CDR2 SVGAGI. V was cut by 10 bases and J by 2 bases, with 12 bases left in between. The length of the CDR3 is 13 residues. CDR3 DNA: TGTGCCACCAAAGGGGATGGCAATCAGCCCCAGCATTTT. This encodes CATKGDGNQPQHF.

Only a few counts were recorded for this clonotype. The J gene is TRBJ2-2, the V gene TRBV24-1; D perhaps matches TRBD2 (6 bases). Germline V lookup: CDR1 KGHDR, CDR2 SFDVKD. This CDR3 region has 14 residues. V lost 6 bases and J 1 base, leaving 8 bases between the germline ends. The CDR3 here is CATSWGGNTGELFF. The CDR3 DNA reads TGTGCCACCAGTTGGGGAGGGAACACCGGGGAGCTGTTTTTT.

V is TRBV12-3 or TRBV12-4 and J is TRBJ1-2; TRBD1 aligns across 8 bases. The CDR3 runs 16 residues. V shed 6 bases and J 4 bases; nucleotides not matched to a gene: 13. The DNA for the CDR3 is TGTGCCAGCAGGGTGACAGGGGCTACAACTTTCTATGGCTACACCTTC. Residues: CASRVTGATTFYGYTF.

The chain joins TRBV20-1 to TRBJ2-1, with TRBD2 matching 10 bases. With V trimmed by 0 bases and J by 8 bases, 10 bases remained unmatched. The germline V gene has CDR1 DFQATT and CDR2 SNEGSKA (reference sequence). The CDR3 length is 16 residues. The CDR3 loop is CSAREWASGSVDEQFF. DNA for the CDR3: TGCAGTGCTAGAGAATGGGCTAGCGGGAGTGTCGATGAGCAGTTCTTC.

The V call is TRBV12-3 or TRBV12-4, the J call TRBJ2-5; either TRBD1 or TRBD2 may supply D (5 bases each). The DNA end lines up better with TRBJ2-7; the J call may be wrong. CDR3 length: 15 amino acids. The CDR3 nucleotides are TGTGCCAGCAGTTTAGCCCCCGGGACGATACCCGAGCAGTACTTC. Encoded protein: CASSLAPGTIPEQYF.

This chain connects TRBV7-9 to TRBJ2-7; weak D call: TRBD1 (5 bases). CDR3 length: 16 residues. V lost 0 bases, J lost 6 bases, and 18 bases lay in between. CDR1 is SEHNR, CDR2 FQNEAQ, per germline (reference sequence). CDR3 amino acids: CASSLASGLLPLEQYF. DNA of the CDR3: TGTGCCAGCAGCTTAGCGTCAGGGCTGCTCCCCCTCGAGCAGTACTTC.

This clonotype was observed a few times. The chain uses TRBV4-3 and TRBJ2-5; unclear D gene. The CDR3 has 15 residues. The germline V gene has CDR1 LGHNA and CDR2 YSLEER. V dropped 0 bases and J dropped 4 bases, with 12 bases sitting between them. The CDR3 DNA reads as TGCGCCAGCAGCCAAGAGACCTATTCCACAGAGACCCAGTACTTC. This sequence encodes CASSQETYSTETQYF.

This clonotype appeared a few times. The chain joins TRBV28 to TRBJ2-2, with a tentative D call TRBD2 (6 bases). Trimming removed 8 bases from V and 5 bases from J, with 15 bases in between. The CDR3 has 14 amino acids. Germline V gene sequence: CDR1 MDHEN, CDR2 SYDVKM. Here the CDR3 reads CASGGTGITGELFF. DNA of the CDR3: TGTGCCAGCGGGGGGACGGGAATAACCGGGGAGCTGTTTTTT.

This clonotype appeared a few times. The V call is TRBV6-5, the J call TRBJ1-5, with 9 bases aligning to TRBD1. CDR1 is MNHEY, CDR2 SVGAGI, per germline. V shed 6 bases and J 4 bases; nucleotides not matched to a gene: 4. The CDR3 has 14 amino acids. CDR3 DNA sequence: TGTGCCAGCAGGGGACAGGGAAGGAATCAGCCCCAGCATTTT. This translates into CASRGQGRNQPQHF.

This clonotype was seen a handful of times. The chain employs TRBV3-1 and TRBJ2-2; 11 nucleotides agree with TRBD2. Germline V gene sequence: CDR1 LGHDT, CDR2 YNNKEL (reference sequence). V gave up 6 bases and J gave up 2 bases; unmatched junction bases: 8. The CDR3 contains 17 residues. The CDR3 nucleotides are TGTGCCAGCAGTCTGTTGACTAGCGGGATTAACACCGGGGAGCTGTTTTTT. Translated, it gives CASSLLTSGINTGELFF.

The chain carries TRBV7-6 and TRBJ2-5; D perhaps matches TRBD2 (5 bases). Matching the DNA end better, TRBJ2-1 makes the J call doubtful. The CDR3 length is 13 residues. Germline CDR1 SGHVS, CDR2 FNYEAQ. CDR3 sequence reads: CASSPPRGNEQFF. The CDR3 nucleotides are TGTGCCAGCAGCCCCCCTCGGGGTAATGAGCAGTTCTTC.